The 28 T cell receptor beta chains in this list originate from one sample, sequenced in a study of blood T cell repertoires in COVID-19. Profiling relied on immunoSEQ multiplex PCR, and the TCRdb table lists in-frame clones only, not all of them. The sample includes about 330,000 clones, about 90% of them seen just once. The sequenced material came from PBMCs or T cells enriched from blood (not recorded which). The receptors were gathered from a woman in her 30s who had recovered from COVID-19.

The J gene is TRBJ1-4, the V gene TRBV5-1; 7 bases agree with TRBD1. V lost 5 bases and J lost 8; bases outside the gene matches: 21. Germline V CDR1 and CDR2: SGHRS, YFSETQ. The CDR3 extends over 18 amino acids. Here the CDR3 reads CASRVQRQGPAFWEKLFF. The CDR3 DNA reads TGCGCCAGCAGAGTGCAAAGACAGGGACCTGCCTTTTGGGAAAAACTGTTTTTT.

The chain employs TRBV7-2 and TRBJ1-3; the D gene is possibly TRBD1 (6 bases). Trimming left V 3 bases short and J 3 bases short, with 12 bases between. Looked up from germline, CDR1 is SGHTA and CDR2 is FQGNSA. This CDR3 is 15 amino acids long. Written as DNA, the CDR3 is TGTGCCAGCAGCTTGGGGGGGGGCGTTGGAAACACCATATATTTT. Translation gives CASSLGGGVGNTIYF.

The V and J genes are TRBV28 and TRBJ1-4; 8 bases are a match to TRBD1. The trim removed 8 bases at V and 5 bases at J, leaving 10 bases unmatched. This CDR3 spans 15 amino acids. Germline V CDR1 and CDR2: MDHEN, SYDVKM. CDR3 region: CASHRFRQGNEKLFF. CDR3 bases: TGTGCCAGCCACCGATTCCGACAGGGGAATGAAAAACTGTTTTTT. The entire variable domain, with the rest obtained from reference TRBV28 and TRBJ1-4, is as follows: DVKVTQSSRYLVKRTGEKVFLECVQDMDHENMFWYRQDPGLGLRLIYFSYDVKMKEKGDIPEGYSVSREKKERFSLILESASTNQTSMYLCASHRFRQGNEKLFFGSGTQLSVL.

The chain uses TRBV1 and TRBJ2-2; TRBD2, the table's D call, lacks a check against the DNA. TRBV1 counts as a pseudogene. The CDR3 runs to 21 residues. CDR3 sequence: CTSSQESRRGLNSTNTGELFF. CDR3 nucleotide sequence: TGCACCAGCAGCCAAGAGAGTAGGCGGGGGCTTAATTCCACGAACACCGGGGAGCTGTTTTTT.

The chain has TRBV7-2 and TRBJ1-4; TRBD1 matches 7 bases. V shed 7 bases and J 7 bases; nucleotides not matched to a gene: 9. The length of the CDR3 is 14 residues. Germline CDR1 and CDR2: SGHTA and FQGNSA. The CDR3 protein is CASTADRVAEKLFF. CDR3 DNA sequence: TGTGCCAGCACGGCAGACAGGGTGGCTGAAAAACTGTTTTTT. Variable domain in full (rest from reference TRBV7-2 and TRBJ1-4): GAGVSQSPSNKVTEKGKDVELRCDPISGHTALYWYRQSLGQGLEFLIYFQGNSAPDKSGLPSDRFSAERTGGSVSTLTIQRTQQEDSAVYLCASTADRVAEKLFFGSGTQLSVL.

This sequence joins TRBV7-3 and TRBJ1-1; D unresolved. The germline V and J ends were trimmed by 1 base and 5 bases, with 8 bases remaining between them. There are 13 residues in the CDR3. Germline lookup yields CDR1 SGHTA and CDR2 FQGTGA. The CDR3 nucleotides read TGTGCCAGCAGCTTAAAACAGAATACTGAAGCTTTCTTT. It translates to CASSLKQNTEAFF.

The chain has TRBV7-3 and TRBJ2-3; 8 nucleotides match TRBD2. Germline V CDR1 and CDR2: SGHTA, FQGTGA. V lost 3 bases to trimming and J lost 0 bases; unmatched junction nucleotides: 8. This CDR3 comprises 17 residues. The CDR3 coding sequence is TGTGCCAGCAGCTTGTGGGTAGCGGGGTCTAGCACAGATACGCAGTATTTT. The encoded protein is CASSLWVAGSSTDTQYF.

This chain connects TRBV5-1 to TRBJ1-4; D is perhaps TRBD1 (5 bases). Looked up from germline, CDR1 is SGHRS and CDR2 is YFSETQ. The CDR3 spans 13 residues. Trimming took off 4 bases at V and 12 bases at J, with 16 bases between the two ends. CDR3 amino acids: CASSNPTGSELFF. Written as DNA, the CDR3 is TGCGCCAGCAGCAATCCTACAGGCTCTGAACTGTTTTTT.

The chain is built from TRBV30 and TRBJ1-4; D remains unclear. The germline V gene has CDR1 GTSNPN and CDR2 SVGIG (reference sequence). Trimming removed 2 bases from V and 0 bases from J, with 7 bases in between. The CDR3 has 14 residues. The CDR3 reads CAWSQLATNEKLFF. CDR3 sequence (DNA): TGTGCCTGGAGTCAACTAGCAACTAATGAAAAACTGTTTTTT.

The chain has TRBV10-3 and TRBJ2-7, with a tentative D call TRBD2 (7 bases). Germline CDR1 ENHRY, CDR2 SYGVKD. CDR3 length: 13 amino acids. The V end lost 6 bases, the J end lost 6 bases, and 15 bases lay between the germline ends. The CDR3 reads CAIREMGGPEQYF. CDR3 coding DNA: TGTGCCATCAGAGAGATGGGGGGGCCCGAGCAGTACTTC.

The genes are TRBV7-2 and TRBJ1-3; possible D gene TRBD1, 6 bases. The CDR3 loop spans 16 amino acids. Germline V gene data show CDR1 as SGHTA and CDR2 as FQGNSA. Trimming removed 1 base at V and 4 bases at J, with 14 bases between. The CDR3 sequence: CASSLDWGRAGNTIYF. The CDR3 coding sequence is TGTGCCAGCAGCTTAGATTGGGGGCGCGCGGGAAACACCATATATTTT. The whole variable domain, remainder taken from reference TRBV7-2 and TRBJ1-3, is GAGVSQSPSNKVTEKGKDVELRCDPISGHTALYWYRQSLGQGLEFLIYFQGNSAPDKSGLPSDRFSAERTGGSVSTLTIQRTQQEDSAVYLCASSLDWGRAGNTIYFGEGSWLTVV.

This chain connects TRBV7-3 to TRBJ1-2, with D unclear. The CDR3 sequence is 15 residues long. Germline CDR1 SGHTA, CDR2 FQGTGA. V was pared by 5 bases and J by 0 bases, with 13 bases between. In nucleotides, the CDR3 is TGTGCCAGCAGCCCCTCCCCAACAACTAACTATGGCTACACCTTC. Its protein is CASSPSPTTNYGYTF.

This clone was seen a single time. V and J are TRBV5-5 and TRBJ1-5; TRBD1 matches at 12 bases. The germline V gene has CDR1 SGHKS and CDR2 YYEKEE (reference sequence). The CDR3 sequence is 17 residues long. V shed 5 bases, J shed 6 bases, and the junction held 12 bases outside the gene matches. The CDR3 here is CASRPTPGTGGSQPQHF. DNA for the CDR3: TGTGCCAGCAGACCTACCCCCGGGACAGGGGGCAGTCAGCCCCAGCATTTT.

The V gene is TRBV4-1, the J gene TRBJ2-1, with TRBD2 matching over 14 bases. This CDR3 spans 18 amino acids. Germline values: CDR1 MGHRA, CDR2 YSYEKL. J gave up 9 bases and V 0 bases, and 10 bases lay outside the gene matches. The CDR3 spells CASSQDRPTSGGVGEQFF. As DNA, the CDR3 is TGCGCCAGCAGCCAAGATCGTCCGACTAGCGGGGGGGTGGGTGAGCAGTTCTTC.

A single count supports this clone. The rearrangement uses TRBV7-9 and TRBJ2-1; D remains ambiguous. This CDR3 has 12 residues. With 0 bases removed from V and 10 bases from J, the gap between germline ends came to 7 bases. The germline V gene has CDR1 SEHNR and CDR2 FQNEAQ (reference sequence). The CDR3 protein is CASSLASREQFF. CDR3 coding DNA: TGTGCCAGCAGCTTAGCGTCCAGGGAGCAGTTCTTC.

The chain is built from TRBV11-1 and TRBJ1-1, with D maybe TRBD1 (5 bases). V lost 4 bases to trimming and J lost 3 bases, with 12 bases between them. Germline loops: CDR1 SGHAT, CDR2 FQDESV (reference sequence). The CDR3 extends over 14 amino acids. The CDR3 bases are TGTGCCAGCAGCTCTCTCGGGGGGGACACTGAAGCTTTCTTT. Translation gives CASSSLGGDTEAFF.

CDR3 loop: CASSEDGGSNSPLHF. CDR3 nucleotides: TGTGCCAGCAGTGAAGACGGCGGGTCTAATTCACCCCTCCACTTT. This rearrangement joins TRBV2 to TRBJ1-6; D is uncertain. Trimming stripped 1 base from V and 6 bases from J, with 10 bases between. Germline values: CDR1 SNHLY, CDR2 FYNNEI. The length of the CDR3 is 15 residues. Supplemented by reference TRBV2 and TRBJ1-6, the full variable domain reads EPEVTQTPSHQVTQMGQEVILRCVPISNHLYFYWYRQILGQKVEFLVSFYNNEISEKSEIFDDQFSVERPDGSNFTLKIRSTKLEDSAMYFCASSEDGGSNSPLHFGNGTRLTVT.

The V call is TRBV5-1, the J call TRBJ1-2; 10 positions agree with TRBD1. V dropped 0 bases and J dropped 7; count of bases not matched to a gene: 3. This CDR3 comprises 14 residues. Germline CDR1 SGHRS, CDR2 YFSETQ. The CDR3 DNA sequence: TGCGCCAGCAGCTTGGAGGGACAGGGGTTTGGCTACACCTTC. It codes for CASSLEGQGFGYTF. Together with reference TRBV5-1 and TRBJ1-2, the CDR3 gives the full variable domain: KAGVTQTPRYLIKTRGQQVTLSCSPISGHRSVSWYQQTPGQGLQFLFEYFSETQRNKGNFPGRFSGRQFSNSRSEMNVSTLELGDSALYLCASSLEGQGFGYTFGSGTRLTVV.

The chain recombines TRBV29-1 with TRBJ2-1; 7 nucleotides agree with TRBD2. CDR1 and CDR2 (germline): SQVTM, ANQGSEA. The ends lost 4 bases at V and 5 bases at J; junction bases unmatched: 14. The CDR3 extends over 16 amino acids. In DNA, the CDR3 is TGCAGCGTTGCCACCGGGGAGGGCTCACCCAACAATGAGCAGTTCTTC. Translating it yields CSVATGEGSPNNEQFF.

This clone has only one observation. In the same sample, other DNA sequences code for this CDR3. This chain uses TRBV6-5 with TRBJ1-5, with D possibly matching TRBD1 (5 bases). The V gene's germline CDR1 is MNHEY and CDR2 SVGAGI. The ends were cut back, 8 bases at V and 7 bases at J, with 15 bases in the middle. This CDR3 is 13 amino acids long. The CDR3 loop is CASSPGGGQPQHF. DNA for the CDR3: TGTGCCAGCTCTCCCGGGGGAGGACAGCCCCAGCATTTT.

This clone was seen many times. The chain joins TRBV4-2 to TRBJ1-3, with TRBD1 matching over 7 bases. Unmatched junction bases numbered 7, after V lost 5 bases and J lost 0 bases. The CDR3 totals 16 residues. In germline, CDR1 is LGHNA, CDR2 YNFKEQ. CDR3 nucleotide sequence: TGTGCCAGCAGCGGGGGACAGCCTTACTCTGGAAACACCATATATTTT. It specifies CASSGGQPYSGNTIYF.

In this sample, this clone turned up a few times. The chain carries TRBV7-9 and TRBJ1-2; the D is unclear. Trimming took 0 bases from V and 1 from J, leaving 12 bases between them. From germline, CDR1 is SEHNR and CDR2 FQNEAQ (reference sequence). The CDR3 has 16 amino acids. CDR3 nucleotide sequence: TGTGCCAGCAGCTTAGCGATGGGAGCAGATAACTATGGCTACACCTTC. Protein: CASSLAMGADNYGYTF. Supplemented by reference TRBV7-9 and TRBJ1-2, the full variable domain reads DTGVSQNPRHKITKRGQNVTFRCDPISEHNRLYWYRQTLGQGPEFLTYFQNEAQLEKSRLLSDRFSAERPKGSFSTLEIQRTEQGDSAMYLCASSLAMGADNYGYTFGSGTRLTVV.

The gene calls are TRBV10-3 and TRBJ1-2; 8 bases line up with TRBD1. The CDR3 sequence is 14 residues long. CDR1 is ENHRY, CDR2 SYGVKD, per germline. The trim removed 4 bases at V and 6 bases at J, leaving 7 bases unmatched. CDR3 in amino acids: CAISGIGQGDGYTF. In DNA, the CDR3 is TGTGCCATCAGTGGGATTGGACAGGGCGATGGCTACACCTTC.

In this sample, this clone turned up a few times. The genes are TRBV5-1 and TRBJ2-7; tentative D call: TRBD2 (5 bases). Between the trimmed V and J ends, which lost 1 base and 5 bases, there was a span of 7 bases. This CDR3 has 12 residues. Per germline, CDR1 SGHRS and CDR2 YFSETQ. The CDR3 here is CASSLSGDEQYF. The CDR3, as DNA: TGCGCCAGCAGCTTGAGCGGCGACGAGCAGTACTTC. Drawing the rest from reference TRBV5-1 and TRBJ2-7, the complete variable domain is KAGVTQTPRYLIKTRGQQVTLSCSPISGHRSVSWYQQTPGQGLQFLFEYFSETQRNKGNFPGRFSGRQFSNSRSEMNVSTLELGDSALYLCASSLSGDEQYFGPGTRLTVT.

This chain links TRBV5-4 with TRBJ2-3, with 10 positions matching TRBD2. The V and J ends lost 2 bases and 5 bases, in that order; junction bases with no gene match: 11. Germline assignment: CDR1 SGHNT and CDR2 YYREEE (reference sequence). The CDR3 runs 17 residues. CDR3 bases: TGTGCCAGCAGCTTAAGGAGCGGGGGGGCTCCGGGAGATACGCAGTATTTT. Its translation is CASSLRSGGAPGDTQYF.

This clone has a single count. The chain joins TRBV18 to TRBJ2-1, with 14 bases fitting TRBD2. V gave up 6 bases and J gave up 14 bases; unmatched junction bases: 6. In germline, CDR1 is KGHSH, CDR2 LQKENI. The CDR3 spans 13 residues. In DNA, the CDR3 is TGTGCCAGCTCGCCGGGACTAGCGGGGGTGAAGTTCTTC. Its protein product is CASSPGLAGVKFF.

This clone was detected once. V is TRBV6-6 and J is TRBJ1-5, with D tentatively TRBD1 (5 bases). V gave up 6 bases and J gave up 3 bases, with 18 bases separating them. CDR1 is MNHNY and CDR2 is SVGAGI in the germline V gene (reference sequence). The CDR3 spans 16 residues. Written as DNA, the CDR3 is TGTGCCAGCAGACCCATGGGGGGAATGGACAATCAGCCCCAGCATTTT. Protein: CASRPMGGMDNQPQHF.

This clone has more than one count but fewer than ten. V usage is TRBV28 and J usage is TRBJ1-6; maybe TRBD1 (5 bases). Germline CDR1 and CDR2: MDHEN and SYDVKM. The CDR3 consists of 16 residues. The ends were cut back, 2 bases at V and 1 base at J, with 9 bases in the middle. The CDR3, as DNA: TGTGCCAGCAGTTTAGTACAGGCATCCTATAATTCACCCCTCCACTTT. Translated: CASSLVQASYNSPLHF.